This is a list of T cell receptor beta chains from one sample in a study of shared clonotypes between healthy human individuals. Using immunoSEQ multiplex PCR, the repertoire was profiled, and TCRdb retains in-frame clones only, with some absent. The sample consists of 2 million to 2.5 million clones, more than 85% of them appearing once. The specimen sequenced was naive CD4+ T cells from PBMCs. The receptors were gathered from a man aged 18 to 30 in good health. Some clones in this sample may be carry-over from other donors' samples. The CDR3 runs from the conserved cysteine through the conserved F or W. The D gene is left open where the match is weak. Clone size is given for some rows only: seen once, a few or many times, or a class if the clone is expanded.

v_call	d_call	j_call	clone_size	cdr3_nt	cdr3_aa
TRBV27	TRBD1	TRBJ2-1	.	TGTGCCAGCAGTCCGGACAGGGGGAATCGGGGCAATGAGCAGTTCTTC	CASSPDRGNRGNEQFF
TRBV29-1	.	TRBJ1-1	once	TGCAGCGTTCACCGACATGCTGAAGCTTTCTTT	CSVHRHAEAFF
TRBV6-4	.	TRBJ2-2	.	TGTGCCAGCAGTCAGGGACTCCTCCGTGGCACCGGGGAGCTGTTTTTT	CASSQGLLRGTGELFF
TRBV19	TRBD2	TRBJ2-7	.	TGTGCCAGTAGTATGAACGGTAGACTAGCGGGAGGATACGAGCAGTACTTC	CASSMNGRLAGGYEQYF
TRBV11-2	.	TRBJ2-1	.	TGTGCCAGCAGCCTCCAAGGGAATGAGCAGTTCTTC	CASSLQGNEQFF
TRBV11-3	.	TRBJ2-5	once	TGTGCCAGCAGCTTAGTTTGGATGGAGACCCAGTACTTC	CASSLVWMETQYF
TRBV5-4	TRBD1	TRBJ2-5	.	TGTGCCAGCAGCCTAAAGACAGGGGCCCTACAAGAGACCCAGTACTTC	CASSLKTGALQETQYF
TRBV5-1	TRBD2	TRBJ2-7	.	TGCGCCAGCAGCTTGGGGGCTAGCGGGGCCACCTACGAGCAGTACTTC	CASSLGASGATYEQYF
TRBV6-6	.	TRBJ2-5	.	TGTGCCAGCAGTTATACCGGGACGGGCCAAGAGACCCAGTACTTC	CASSYTGTGQETQYF
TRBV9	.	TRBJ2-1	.	TGTGCCAGCAGCGGGGACGTTAGAAACAGTGAGCAGTTCTTC	CASSGDVRNSEQFF
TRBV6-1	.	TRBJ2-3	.	TGTGCCAGCAGTGTTGGCACAGATACGCAGTATTTT	CASSVGTDTQYF
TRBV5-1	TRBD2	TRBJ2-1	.	TGCGCCAGCAGCCGGGGACTAGCGGGAGTGGTTGAGCAGTTCTTC	CASSRGLAGVVEQFF
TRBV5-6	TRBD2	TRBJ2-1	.	TGTGCCAGCAGCCCGGGACTAGCGGCTAACCGGGAGCAGTTCTTC	CASSPGLAANREQFF
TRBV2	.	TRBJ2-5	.	TGTGCCAGCAGTGAACGGGGCGGGGCGGCCCAGTACTTC	CASSERGGAAQYF
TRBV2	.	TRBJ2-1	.	TGTGCCAGCAGTGAAATGGGGGGTAGTGGTTCCTACAATGAGCAGTTCTTC	CASSEMGGSGSYNEQFF
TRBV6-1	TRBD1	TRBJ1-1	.	TGTGCCAGCAGACGGACAGGGGGGGGGACTGAAGCTTTCTTT	CASRRTGGGTEAFF
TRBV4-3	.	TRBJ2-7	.	TGCGCCAGCAGCCAAGACCCGGACGGTCGGGAGCAGTACTTC	CASSQDPDGREQYF
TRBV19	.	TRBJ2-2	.	TGTGCCAGCGAAGTCGGGTGGGGAGTTAACACCGGGGAGCTGTTTTTT	CASEVGWGVNTGELFF
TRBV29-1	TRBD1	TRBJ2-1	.	TGCAGCGGCGACAGGGGGCTTAATGAGCAGTTCTTC	CSGDRGLNEQFF
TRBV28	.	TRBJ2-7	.	TGTGCCAGCAATGGGGGAGAACTCTACGAGCAGTACTTC	CASNGGELYEQYF
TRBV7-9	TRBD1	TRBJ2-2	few	TGTGCCAGCAGCTCACCGGGACAGGGGAACACCGGGGAGCTGTTTTTT	CASSSPGQGNTGELFF
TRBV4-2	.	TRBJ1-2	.	TGTGCCAGCAGCCAAGATCTGGGGGGCTATGGCTACACCTTC	CASSQDLGGYGYTF
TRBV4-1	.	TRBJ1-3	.	TGCGCCAGTTCGTTGCGAGGAAGGGGAAACACCATATATTTT	CASSLRGRGNTIYF
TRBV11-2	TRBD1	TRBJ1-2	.	TGTGCCAGCAGCTCACCGGGACAGGGGCGTGATGGCTACACCTTC	CASSSPGQGRDGYTF
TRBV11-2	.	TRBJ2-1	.	TGTGCCAGCAGCTCCCAATTTGGGAGCCCTGGCAATGAGCAGTTCTTC	CASSSQFGSPGNEQFF
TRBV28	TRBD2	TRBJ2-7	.	TGTGCCAGCAGTGTGACTAGCGGAGCGGGGTACTACGAGCAGTACTTC	CASSVTSGAGYYEQYF
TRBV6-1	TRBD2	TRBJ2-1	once	TGTGCCACCTTACTAGCGGGCTCCTACAATGAGCAGTTCTTC	CATLLAGSYNEQFF
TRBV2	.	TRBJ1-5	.	TGTGCCAGCAGTGAAGCGACCGGTTATCAGCCCCAGCATTTT	CASSEATGYQPQHF
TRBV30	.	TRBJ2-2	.	TGTGCCTGGGACGGGAGCGTCGGCACCGGGGAGCTGTTTTTT	CAWDGSVGTGELFF
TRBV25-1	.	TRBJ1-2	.	TGTGCCAGCAGTGAAGGGAGCTATGGCTACACCTTC	CASSEGSYGYTF
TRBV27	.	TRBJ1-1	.	TGTGCCAGCAGTTTGGGGCCCAAAACTCGGTTGGCCGAAGCTTTCTTT	CASSLGPKTRLAEAFF
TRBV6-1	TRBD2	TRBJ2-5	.	TGTGCCAGCAGACTAGCGGGAGGAGAGACCCAGTACTTC	CASRLAGGETQYF
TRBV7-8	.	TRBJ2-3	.	TGTGCCAGCAGCTTTGGGGGTACAGATACGCAGTATTTT	CASSFGGTDTQYF
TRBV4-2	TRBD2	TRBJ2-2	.	TGTGCCAGCAGCCAAGCACAGGGACTAGCGGGAGGGCCTGGCACCGGGGAGCTGTTTTTT	CASSQAQGLAGGPGTGELFF
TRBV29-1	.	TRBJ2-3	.	TGCAGCGTTGAGGGGGGACCCACAGATACGCAGTATTTT	CSVEGGPTDTQYF
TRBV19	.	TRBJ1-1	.	TGTGCCAGTAGTTCGAGCCGTTGGAACACTGAAGCTTTCTTT	CASSSSRWNTEAFF